In its sample, the clone carrying this T cell receptor beta chain was seen many times. The data derive from a study of blood T cells in healthy people across ages. The CDR3 covers 12 residues. V was shortened by 5 bases and J by 5 bases, with 10 bases between the two germline ends. Combining a sample-barcoded 5' primer with a J-beta primer mix, a second PCR ran for roughly 7 to 12 cycles. Each cDNA molecule, via a template-switch adaptor with 12 random nucleotides, was tagged. One entry per CDR3 protein, called by TCRdb with MiXCR from the 5' RACE reads. Of 1.4 million or so distinct CDR3 sequences listed, under 55% are singletons.

This receptor was obtained from a woman younger than 30 in good health. This chain joins TRBV12-3 or TRBV12-4 and TRBJ2-7, with D possibly matching TRBD2 (6 bases). Sequencing used blood. The CDR3 reads CASSAGRNEQYF. The CDR3 bases are TGTGCCAGCAGTGCGGGACGGAACGAGCAGTACTTC.